The clone carrying this T cell receptor beta chain was recorded at least ten times. This sample stems from a study of T cells in Graves' hyperthyroidism and ophthalmopathy. Germline V gene data show CDR1 as SGHAT and CDR2 as FQNNGV. The CDR3 covers 13 residues. The ends were cut back, 3 bases at V and 7 bases at J, with 9 bases in the middle. Amplification targeted TCR beta CDR3 regions from RNA transcripts. TCR CDR3 underwent first-round RT-PCR with the HTBI primer set. TCRdb reprocessed the multiplex PCR reads with MiXCR, giving one entry per CDR3 protein. Of about 250,000 distinct CDR3 sequences in the sample, more than 20% were seen once.

The sequence derives from a woman aged 35 to 49 with Graves' ophthalmopathy. The V and J genes are TRBV11-2 and TRBJ2-2; no clear D. Sequencing was done on a sample of blood. The CDR3 spells CASSLDGIGELFF. The DNA for the CDR3 is TGTGCCAGCAGCTTGGACGGAATCGGGGAGCTGTTTTTT. Drawing the rest from reference TRBV11-2 and TRBJ2-2, the complete variable domain is EAGVAQSPRYKIIEKRQSVAFWCNPISGHATLYWYQQILGQGPKLLIQFQNNGVVDDSQLPKDRFSAERLKGVDSTLKIQPAKLEDSAVYLCASSLDGIGELFFGEGSRLTVL.